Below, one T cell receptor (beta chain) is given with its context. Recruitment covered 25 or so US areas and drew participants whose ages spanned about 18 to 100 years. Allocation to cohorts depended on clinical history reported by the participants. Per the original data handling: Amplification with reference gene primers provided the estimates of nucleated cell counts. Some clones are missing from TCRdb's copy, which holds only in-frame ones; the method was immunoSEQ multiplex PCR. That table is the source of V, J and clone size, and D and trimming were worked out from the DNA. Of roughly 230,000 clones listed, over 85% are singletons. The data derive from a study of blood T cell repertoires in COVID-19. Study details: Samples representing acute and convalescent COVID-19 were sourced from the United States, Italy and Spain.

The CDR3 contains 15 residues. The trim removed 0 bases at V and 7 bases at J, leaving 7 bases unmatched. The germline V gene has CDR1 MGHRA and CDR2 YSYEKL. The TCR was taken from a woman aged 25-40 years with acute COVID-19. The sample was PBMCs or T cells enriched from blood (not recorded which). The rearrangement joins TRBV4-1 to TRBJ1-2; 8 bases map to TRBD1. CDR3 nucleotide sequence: TGCGCCAGCAGCCAAGATAACCAGGGGGCGACTGGCTACACCTTC. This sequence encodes CASSQDNQGATGYTF.